This T cell receptor (beta chain) was recorded in a study of a mutant IDH1 vaccine in newly diagnosed glioma. As for the study in general: Radiotherapy alone preceded vaccination by 4-6 weeks; alternatively, vaccination started with temozolomide cycles. Patients' prior therapy spanned radiotherapy, temozolomide, or both; most underwent both.

Assay used: immunoSEQ multiplex PCR; TCRdb lists only in-frame clones, some missing. The sample contains tens of thousands of clones, around 87% of which appear only once. Time point of the sample: week 35, safety follow-up. The vaccine gave 300 ug of a 20-mer mutant IDH1 peptide subcutaneously per dose. As to this clone: The antigen is not known. Germline and junction disagree at one end, which may indicate a read error.

The specimen was PBMCs, collected from a glioma patient whose treatment included an IDH1 peptide vaccine. This TCR derives from a man aged 25 to 40 with glioma.

CDR3 region: CASRSTYKQYF. DNA of the CDR3: TGTGCCAGCAGATCAACCTACAAGCAGTACTTC. The chain couples TRBV6-5 to TRBJ2-7, with D unresolved. The CDR3 has 11 amino acids. The V gene's germline CDR1 is MNHEY and CDR2 SVGAGI.